A selection of T cell receptor beta chains follows, all from one sample in a study of CD8+CD57+ T cells in acquired aplastic anemia. Each CDR3 protein is one row after TCRdb ran MiXCR on the reads. The repertoire holds about 160,000 distinct CDR3 sequences, with approximately 40% as singletons. The material sequenced was sorted CD4+, CD8+, or CD8+CD57+ T cells (not recorded which) from PBMCs. The receptors derive from a human donor in good health. Both conserved end residues are part of each CDR3. Each record gives: clone size, J gene, D gene, V gene, CDR3 protein, CDR3 DNA. A D gene is named only where the DNA matches it firmly. A clone size is listed for some rows: how often the clone was seen (once, few, many), or a class if it is expanded.

>many|TRBJ2-5|-|TRBV5-6
CASSLPEANQETQYF
TGTGCCAGCAGCTTACCCGAGGCTAACCAAGAGACCCAGTACTTC
>many|TRBJ1-2|-|TRBV7-8
CASSLVQGWGYTF
TGTGCCAGCAGCTTAGTACAGGGTTGGGGCTACACCTTC
>many|TRBJ2-3|-|TRBV5-1
CASSLTGLDTQYF
TGCGCCAGCAGCCTAACAGGGTTAGATACGCAGTATTTT
>-|TRBJ1-2|TRBD1|TRBV20-1
CSAILDRAQVYGYTF
TGCAGTGCTATTCTAGACAGGGCCCAGGTCTATGGCTACACCTTC
>few|TRBJ2-3|-|TRBV5-6
CASSRESADTQYF
TGTGCCAGCAGCCGGGAGTCCGCAGATACGCAGTATTTT
>-|TRBJ1-1|TRBD1|TRBV2
CASSSLWGQGTEAFF
TGTGCCAGCAGTTCCCTCTGGGGACAGGGCACTGAAGCTTTCTTT
>-|TRBJ2-1|TRBD1|TRBV20-1
CSARDPDRGHNEQFF
TGCAGTGCTAGAGACCCGGACAGGGGACACAATGAGCAGTTCTTC
>many|TRBJ2-1|TRBD2|TRBV12-3/TRBV12-4
CASSFRGAGGPYNEQFF
TGTGCCAGCAGTTTCCGCGGCGCGGGAGGGCCCTACAATGAGCAGTTCTTC
>many|TRBJ1-1|-|TRBV6-1
CASNPGGSGTEAFF
TGTGCCAGCAACCCTGGGGGCTCCGGCACTGAAGCTTTCTTT
>many|TRBJ2-7|-|TRBV7-2
CASSFFYEQYF
TGTGCCAGCAGCTTCTTCTACGAGCAGTACTTC
>many|TRBJ2-5|-|TRBV7-2
CASSPRTIQETQYF
TGTGCCAGCAGCCCGAGGACTATCCAAGAGACCCAGTACTTC
>few|TRBJ2-7|-|TRBV2
CASSEQGNSYEQYF
TGTGCCAGCAGTGAGCAGGGGAATTCCTACGAGCAGTACTTC
>few|TRBJ2-1|TRBD2|TRBV7-9
CASSLGPTGTSGRASYNEQFF
TGTGCCAGCAGCTTAGGGCCCACCGGGACTAGCGGGAGGGCCTCCTACAATGAGCAGTTCTTC
>many|TRBJ2-1|TRBD2|TRBV5-8
CASSYMSGSGDNEQFF
TGTGCCAGCAGCTATATGAGCGGGAGTGGAGACAATGAGCAGTTCTTC
>many|TRBJ2-7|-|TRBV7-8
CASSLLYEQYF
TGTGCCAGCAGCTTACTCTACGAGCAGTACTTC
>many|TRBJ2-3|-|TRBV5-1
CASSLGGYGTDTQYF
TGCGCCAGCAGCTTGGGAGGGTATGGCACAGATACGCAGTATTTT
>-|TRBJ2-7|TRBD1|TRBV19
CASLPGGYEQYF
TGTGCCAGTCTCCCAGGGGGTTACGAGCAGTACTTC
>few|TRBJ1-4|-|TRBV25-1
CAISRDMSREKLFF
TGTGCCATCAGTAGGGACATGTCGAGAGAAAAACTGTTTTTT
>many|TRBJ2-1|TRBD2|TRBV5-1
CASTRGGRDEQFF
TGCGCCAGCACTCGAGGTGGGAGGGATGAGCAGTTCTTC
>many|TRBJ2-1|-|TRBV24-1
CATSDREAFSYNEQFF
TGTGCCACCAGTGATCGGGAAGCGTTTTCCTACAATGAGCAGTTCTTC
>many|TRBJ1-4|-|TRBV7-9
CASSSGAWIEKLFF
TGTGCCAGCAGCTCGGGCGCTTGGATCGAAAAACTGTTTTTT
>-|TRBJ2-2|-|TRBV7-9
CASSTEGTGELFF
TGCGCCAGCAGCACCGAGGGCACCGGGGAGCTGTTTTTT
>once|TRBJ1-5|-|TRBV2
CASRARQAKNQPQHF
TGTGCCAGCAGGGCTAGGCAGGCGAAGAATCAGCCCCAGCATTTT
>-|TRBJ1-4|-|TRBV2
CASSETVYNEKLFF
TGTGCCAGCAGTGAGACGGTCTATAATGAAAAACTGTTTTTT